The 10 T cell receptor beta chains presented below share a single source sample, sequenced in a study of OX40 agonist ivuxolimab in advanced cancers. The repertoire was sequenced with immunoSEQ multiplex PCR; TCRdb's copy has only in-frame clones and lacks some. This sample has 95,000 or so clones; about 85% occur once, and the top ten carry less than 5%. The material was CD4+ or CD8+ T cells sorted from blood, obtained in a trial of the OX40 agonist ivuxolimab. These receptors originate from an adult with an advanced solid tumor such as melanoma, head and neck, liver or kidney cancer.

This chain joins TRBV6-6 and TRBJ2-5, with D uncertain. Germline loops: CDR1 MNHNY, CDR2 SVGAGI (reference sequence). The CDR3 runs to 15 residues. Between the trimmed V and J ends, which lost 6 bases and 5 bases, there was a span of 19 bases. CDR3 nucleotide sequence: TGTGCCAGCAGGGATAGGGAAGATGAGAGGGAGACCCAGTACTTC. Its protein is CASRDREDERETQYF.

The CDR3 coding sequence is TGTGCCAGCAGTCCCTTTCCGGGACTAGCGGACCATGTGCAGTACTTC. This translates into CASSPFPGLADHVQYF. The chain uses TRBV9 and TRBJ2-7, with TRBD2 matching 11 bases. The CDR3 is made up of 16 amino acids. The J segment lost 9 bases and the V segment lost 5 bases, leaving 16 bases of the junction unmatched. The germline CDR1 and CDR2 sequences are SGDLS and YYNGEE.

The chain combines TRBV15 with TRBJ2-1, with D possibly called TRBD1 or TRBD2 (5 bases each). The germline V and J ends were trimmed by 0 bases and 11 bases, with 8 bases remaining between them. Germline CDR1 LNHNV, CDR2 YYDKDF (reference sequence). This CDR3 spans 12 amino acids. This CDR3 reads CATSRDEGKQFF. The DNA for the CDR3 is TGTGCCACCAGCAGAGACGAGGGGAAGCAGTTCTTC.

The chain combines TRBV6-5 with TRBJ2-1; no clear D. The V end lost 1 base, the J end lost 8 bases, and 12 bases lay between the germline ends. There are 14 residues in the CDR3. From germline, CDR1 is MNHEY and CDR2 SVGAGI. Here the CDR3 reads CASSYWVGSDEQFF. The CDR3, as DNA: TGTGCCAGCAGTTACTGGGTAGGTTCCGATGAGCAGTTCTTC.

The chain recombines TRBV10-1 with TRBJ2-5; no firm D call. The V end was cut by 2 bases, the J end by 4 bases, with 8 bases between. The CDR3 loop spans 13 amino acids. CDR1 is WNHNN, CDR2 SYGVQD, per germline (reference sequence). The CDR3 region is CASSELYSETQYF. Written as DNA, the CDR3 is TGCGCCAGCAGTGAGCTGTATTCAGAGACCCAGTACTTC.

CDR3 region: CASSLVGLAGEGEQFF. The DNA of the CDR3 is TGTGCCAGCAGCTTAGTTGGACTAGCGGGAGAGGGTGAGCAGTTCTTC. The chain employs TRBV7-8 and TRBJ2-1; 13 bases line up with TRBD2. This CDR3 has 16 residues. V trimming: 1 base; J trimming: 9 bases; junction bases outside the gene matches: 6. Germline-derived CDR1 and CDR2 are SGHVS and FQNEAQ. The full variable domain, rest sourced from reference TRBV7-8 and TRBJ2-1, is GAGVSQSPRYKVAKRGQDVALRCDPISGHVSLFWYQQALGQGPEFLTYFQNEAQLDKSGLPSDRFFAERPEGSVSTLKIQRTQQEDSAVYLCASSLVGLAGEGEQFFGPGTRLTVL.

This clone came up once. V usage is TRBV10-1 and J usage is TRBJ2-1; 11 positions agree with TRBD2. J lost 2 bases, V lost 5 bases, and 2 bases had no gene match. The germline V gene has CDR1 WNHNN and CDR2 SYGVQD (reference sequence). The CDR3 consists of 15 residues. The CDR3 is CASSSTSGTYNEQFF. As DNA, the CDR3 is TGCGCCAGCAGTTCGACTAGCGGGACCTACAATGAGCAGTTCTTC.

The rearrangement joins TRBV6-1 to TRBJ2-7, with 7 positions matching TRBD1. CDR1 is MNHNS, CDR2 SASEGT, per germline. The CDR3 has 15 residues. Trimming took 5 bases from V and 7 from J; bases not matched to a gene: 14. The CDR3 DNA reads TGTGCCAGCAGTCCCAGGGGGACCGAAGAAACGGAGCAGTACTTC. Translation: CASSPRGTEETEQYF.

The rearrangement uses TRBV4-1 and TRBJ2-5; D gene ambiguous. This CDR3 contains 16 residues. Germline assignment: CDR1 MGHRA and CDR2 YSYEKL. V gave up 3 bases and J gave up 4 bases, with 18 bases separating them. The CDR3 region is CASSQGWQTVRETQYF. In nucleotides, the CDR3 is TGCGCCAGCAGCCAGGGCTGGCAGACGGTCCGAGAGACCCAGTACTTC.

The CDR3 DNA is TGCGCCAGCAGCCTCAACAGGGGAAGCTCCTACGAGCAGTACTTC. Translated, it gives CASSLNRGSSYEQYF. V and J are TRBV4-3 and TRBJ2-7; 7 bases align to TRBD1. The CDR3 contains 15 residues. J was trimmed by 0 bases and V by 4 bases; bases with no gene match: 6. From germline, CDR1 is LGHNA and CDR2 YSLEER.